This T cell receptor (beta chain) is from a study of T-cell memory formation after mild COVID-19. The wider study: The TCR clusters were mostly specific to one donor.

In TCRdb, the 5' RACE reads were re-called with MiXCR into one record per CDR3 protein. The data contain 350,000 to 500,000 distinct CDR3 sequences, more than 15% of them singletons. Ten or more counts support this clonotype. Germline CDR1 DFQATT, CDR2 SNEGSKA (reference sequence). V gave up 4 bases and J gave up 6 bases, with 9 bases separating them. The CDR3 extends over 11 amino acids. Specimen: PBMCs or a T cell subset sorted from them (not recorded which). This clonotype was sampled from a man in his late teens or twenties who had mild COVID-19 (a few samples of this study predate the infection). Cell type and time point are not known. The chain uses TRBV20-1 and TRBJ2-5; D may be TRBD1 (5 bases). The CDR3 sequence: CSANRRQTQYF. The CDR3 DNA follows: TGCAGTGCTAACAGGCGGCAGACCCAGTACTTC.